This T cell receptor (beta chain) derives from a study of T-cell reconstitution after alpha-beta-depleted transplantation in children. Preparation of the TCRbeta library used unique molecular identifiers. TCRdb processed the PCR reads anew with MiXCR; each CDR3 protein has one entry. This sample yields 610,000 or so distinct CDR3 sequences, of which roughly 27% are seen a single time; approximately 33% belongs to the top ten. This CDR3 spans 17 amino acids. V shed 1 base and J 5 bases; nucleotides not matched to a gene: 7. Germline lookup yields CDR1 SGHRS and CDR2 YFSETQ. This receptor was obtained from a boy less than two years old with Wiskott-Aldrich syndrome, due to receive a stem cell transplant. The sequenced sample was PBMCs, obtained before TCRalphabeta/CD19-depleted stem cell transplant. J is TRBJ2-2 and V is TRBV5-1; 11 nucleotides match TRBD2. CDR3 amino acids: CASSLTSGSSGTGELFF. CDR3 DNA: TGCGCCAGCAGCTTGACTAGCGGGAGTTCGGGAACCGGGGAGCTGTTTTTT.